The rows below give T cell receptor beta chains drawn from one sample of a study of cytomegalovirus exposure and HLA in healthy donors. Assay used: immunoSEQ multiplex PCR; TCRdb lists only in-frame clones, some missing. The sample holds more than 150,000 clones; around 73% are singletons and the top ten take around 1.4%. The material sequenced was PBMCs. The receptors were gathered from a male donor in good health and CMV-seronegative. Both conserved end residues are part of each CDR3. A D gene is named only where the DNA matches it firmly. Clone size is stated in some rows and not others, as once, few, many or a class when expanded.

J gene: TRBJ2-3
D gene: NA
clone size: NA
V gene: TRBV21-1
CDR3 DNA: TGTGCCAGCAGCTCCCGACGGGGAGTTATGCCAGATACGCAGTATTTT
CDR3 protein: CASSSRRGVMPDTQYF

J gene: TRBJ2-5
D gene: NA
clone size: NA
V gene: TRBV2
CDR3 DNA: TGTGCCAGCAGGGGCGGGAAGACCCAGTACTTC
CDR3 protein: CASRGGKTQYF

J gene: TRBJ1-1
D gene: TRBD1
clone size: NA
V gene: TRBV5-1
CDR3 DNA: TGCGCCAGCAGCCCTCTAGGACAGGGGATGAATGCTTTCTTT
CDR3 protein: CASSPLGQGMNAFF

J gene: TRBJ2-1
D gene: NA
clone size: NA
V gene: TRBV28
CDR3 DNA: TGTGCCACCAGCTCCCCTAGGTCGGAGGGGGCGTACAATGAGCAGTTCTTC
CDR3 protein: CATSSPRSEGAYNEQFF

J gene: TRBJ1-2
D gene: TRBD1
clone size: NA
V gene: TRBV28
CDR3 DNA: TGTGCCAGCAGTTCGGGACAGGGGACCAACTATGGCTACACCTTC
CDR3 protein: CASSSGQGTNYGYTF

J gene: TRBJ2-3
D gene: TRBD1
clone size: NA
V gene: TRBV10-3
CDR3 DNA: TGTGCCATCAGCCCCGGACAGGGCGGCACAGATACGCAGTATTTT
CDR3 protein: CAISPGQGGTDTQYF

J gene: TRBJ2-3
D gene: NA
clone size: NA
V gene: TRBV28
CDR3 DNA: TGTGCCAGCAGTCAGGGTCGGCCGGGCACAGATACGCAGTATTTT
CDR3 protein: CASSQGRPGTDTQYF

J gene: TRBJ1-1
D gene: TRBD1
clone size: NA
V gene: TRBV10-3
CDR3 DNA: TGTGCCACCCAGGACAGGGAACGAACTGAAGCTTTCTTT
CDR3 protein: CATQDRERTEAFF

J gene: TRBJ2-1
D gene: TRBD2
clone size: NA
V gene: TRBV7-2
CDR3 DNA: TGTGCCAGCAGCGTCCAGGGGAGCGGGAGTCCTTACAATGAGCAGTTCTTC
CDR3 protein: CASSVQGSGSPYNEQFF

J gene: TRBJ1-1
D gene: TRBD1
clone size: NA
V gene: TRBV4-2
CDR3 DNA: TGTGCCAGCAGCCAAGACGAAGCGACAGGGGGCAAGGGGACTGAAGCTTTCTTT
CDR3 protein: CASSQDEATGGKGTEAFF

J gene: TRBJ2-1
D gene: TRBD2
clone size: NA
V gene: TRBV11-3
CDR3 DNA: TGTGCCAGCAGCTTAGAGGCTAGCGGGGCCTACAATGAGCAGTTCTTC
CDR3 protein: CASSLEASGAYNEQFF

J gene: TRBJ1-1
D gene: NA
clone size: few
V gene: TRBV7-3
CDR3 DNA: TGTGCCAGCAGCCCCAGCGGGGGCTACACTGAAGCTTTCTTT
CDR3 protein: CASSPSGGYTEAFF

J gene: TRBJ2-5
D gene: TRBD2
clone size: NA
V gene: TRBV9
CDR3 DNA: TGTGCCAGCAGCCCCGGGAGGGGTAAAGAGACCCAGTACTTC
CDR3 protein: CASSPGRGKETQYF

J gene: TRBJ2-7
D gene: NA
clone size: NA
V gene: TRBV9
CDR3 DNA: TGTGCCAGCAGCGTGGTTGAGGCAGGGGAGCAGTACTTC
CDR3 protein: CASSVVEAGEQYF

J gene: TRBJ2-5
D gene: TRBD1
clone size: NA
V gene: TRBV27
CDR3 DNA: TGTGCCAGCAGTTTAATGCCGGACAGGGTCCCCGAGACCCAGTACTTC
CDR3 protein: CASSLMPDRVPETQYF

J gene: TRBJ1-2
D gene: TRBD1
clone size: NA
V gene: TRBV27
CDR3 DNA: TGTGCCAGCAGTTTCGTACAGGGGGCCCGTTATGGCTACACCTTC
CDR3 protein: CASSFVQGARYGYTF

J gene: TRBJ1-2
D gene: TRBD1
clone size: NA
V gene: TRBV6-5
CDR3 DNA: TGTGCCAGCGCAGCGGACAGGTCTAACTATGGCTACACCTTC
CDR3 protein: CASAADRSNYGYTF

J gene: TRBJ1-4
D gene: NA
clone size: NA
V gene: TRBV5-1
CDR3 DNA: TGCGCCAGCAGCGGCGGGACCCCTAATGAAAAACTGTTTTTT
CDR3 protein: CASSGGTPNEKLFF

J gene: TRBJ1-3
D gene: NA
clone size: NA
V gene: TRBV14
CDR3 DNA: TGTGCCAGCAGCCAAGTCGGTTCCGGGACTGGAAACACCATATATTTT
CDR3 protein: CASSQVGSGTGNTIYF

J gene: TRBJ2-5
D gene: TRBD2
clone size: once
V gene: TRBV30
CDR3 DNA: TGTGCCTGGAGTGTGACGGGAGGAGGGGAGACCCAGTACTTC
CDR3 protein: CAWSVTGGGETQYF

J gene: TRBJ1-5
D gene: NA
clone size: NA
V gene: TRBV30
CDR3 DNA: TGTGCCTGGAAGAACAGGGATATTGGCGGCAATCAGCCCCAGCATTTT
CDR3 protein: CAWKNRDIGGNQPQHF

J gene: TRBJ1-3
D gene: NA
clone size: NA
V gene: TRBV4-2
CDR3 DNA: TGTGCCAGCAGCTCGGTCGGCTCTGGAAACACCATATATTTT
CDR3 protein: CASSSVGSGNTIYF

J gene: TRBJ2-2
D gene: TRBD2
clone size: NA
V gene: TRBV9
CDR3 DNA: TGTGCCAGCAGCGTAGCTGCAGCGGGAGGGATCGGGGAGCTGTTTTTT
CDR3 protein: CASSVAAAGGIGELFF

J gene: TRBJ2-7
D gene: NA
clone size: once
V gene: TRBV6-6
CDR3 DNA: TGTGCCAGCAGTTACTCGACCGGGGGGCTCCACGAGCAGTACTTC
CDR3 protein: CASSYSTGGLHEQYF

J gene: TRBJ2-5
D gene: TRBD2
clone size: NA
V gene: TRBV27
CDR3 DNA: TGTGCCAGCAGTCTCCTGCAGCGGGGGTCCAACCAAGAGACCCAGTACTTC
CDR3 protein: CASSLLQRGSNQETQYF

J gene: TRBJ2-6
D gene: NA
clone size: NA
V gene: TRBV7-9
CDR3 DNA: TGTGCCAGCAGAACCCCGGGAGACTCTGGGGCCAACGTCCTGACTTTC
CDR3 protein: CASRTPGDSGANVLTF

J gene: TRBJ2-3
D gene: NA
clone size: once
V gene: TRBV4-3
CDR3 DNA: TGCGCCAGCAGCACACAGGGCCCAGATACGCAGTATTTT
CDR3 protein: CASSTQGPDTQYF

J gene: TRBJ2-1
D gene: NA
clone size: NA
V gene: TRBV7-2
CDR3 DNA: TGTGCCAGCAGCATGGGGGGGGCCGGGGATAATGAGCAGTTCTTC
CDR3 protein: CASSMGGAGDNEQFF

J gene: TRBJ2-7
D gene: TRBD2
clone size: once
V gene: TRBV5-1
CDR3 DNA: TGCGCCAGCAGCTTGCAGGCGGGAGTATCGGAGGAGCAGTACTTC
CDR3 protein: CASSLQAGVSEEQYF

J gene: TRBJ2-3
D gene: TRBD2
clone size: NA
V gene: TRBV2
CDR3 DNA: TGTGCCAGCAGTGGACTAGCGGGTGCAGATACGCAGTATTTT
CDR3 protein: CASSGLAGADTQYF

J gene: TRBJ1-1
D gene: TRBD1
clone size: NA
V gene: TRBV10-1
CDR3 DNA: TGCGCCAGCAGCGTACCGACAGGGACCACTGAAGCTTTCTTT
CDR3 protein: CASSVPTGTTEAFF

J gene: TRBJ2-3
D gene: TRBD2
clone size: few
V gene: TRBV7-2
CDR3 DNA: TGTGCCAGCAGCTTCCAGGCTAGCGGGAGGGCAGATACGCAGTATTTT
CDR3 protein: CASSFQASGRADTQYF

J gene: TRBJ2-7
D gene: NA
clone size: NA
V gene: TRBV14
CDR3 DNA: TGTGCCAGCAGCCCGCATGGGGGGAGACTCTACGAGCAGTACTTC
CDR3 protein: CASSPHGGRLYEQYF

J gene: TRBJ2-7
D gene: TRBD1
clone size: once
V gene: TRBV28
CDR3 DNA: TGTGCCAGCAGTTCGCACGCCGGGACAGGGGGATACGAGCAGTACTTC
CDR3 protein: CASSSHAGTGGYEQYF